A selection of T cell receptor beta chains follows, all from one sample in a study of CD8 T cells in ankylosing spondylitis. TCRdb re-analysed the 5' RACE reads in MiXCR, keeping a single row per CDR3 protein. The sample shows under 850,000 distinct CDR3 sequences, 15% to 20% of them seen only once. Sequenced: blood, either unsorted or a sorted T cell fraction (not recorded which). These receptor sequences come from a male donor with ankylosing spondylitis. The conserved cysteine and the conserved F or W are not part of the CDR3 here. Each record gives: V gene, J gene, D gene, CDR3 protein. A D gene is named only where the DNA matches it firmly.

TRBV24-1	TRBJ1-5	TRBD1	ATSDPGQGGNQPQH
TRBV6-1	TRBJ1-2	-	ASSERVAHSNYGYT
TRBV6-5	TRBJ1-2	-	ASSYQKNYGYT
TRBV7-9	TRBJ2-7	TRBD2	ASSGVSGAPSYEQY
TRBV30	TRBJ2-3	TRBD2	AWSGSFFSGRQNTQY
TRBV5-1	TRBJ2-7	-	ASSWTGAHEQY
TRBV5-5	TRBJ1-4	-	ASSRSGGTGGEKLF
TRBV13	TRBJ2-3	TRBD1	ASSSQGFFTDTQY
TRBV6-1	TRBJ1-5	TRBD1	ASSPGQVREPQH
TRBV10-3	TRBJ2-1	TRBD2	ATQAGESYNEQF
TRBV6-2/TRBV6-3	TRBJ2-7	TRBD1	ASTVRTGNSYEQY
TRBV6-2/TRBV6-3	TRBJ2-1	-	ASSYLNFGLNYNEQF
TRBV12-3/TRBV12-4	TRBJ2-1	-	ASSLASVQNEQF
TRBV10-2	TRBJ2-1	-	ASSGMGEQF
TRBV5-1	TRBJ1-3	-	ASSLDLWDSGNTIY
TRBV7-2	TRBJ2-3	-	ASSFLDRTDTQY
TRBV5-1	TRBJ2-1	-	ASSFRGDRGNEQF
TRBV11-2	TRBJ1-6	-	ASSPSTTNSPLH
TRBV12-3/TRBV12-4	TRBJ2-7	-	ASSFWGDSSYEQY
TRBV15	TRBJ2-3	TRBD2	ATSRLAVNTDTQY
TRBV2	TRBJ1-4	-	ASKSRGADEKLF
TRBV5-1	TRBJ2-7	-	ASSLGGGFDEQY
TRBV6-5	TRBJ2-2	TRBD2	ASSYGGGGSGELF
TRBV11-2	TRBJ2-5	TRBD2	ASSRGTSGTRLQETQY
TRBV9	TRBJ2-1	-	ASSVVSGYNEQF
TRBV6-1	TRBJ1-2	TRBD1	ASSDRTGKNYGYT